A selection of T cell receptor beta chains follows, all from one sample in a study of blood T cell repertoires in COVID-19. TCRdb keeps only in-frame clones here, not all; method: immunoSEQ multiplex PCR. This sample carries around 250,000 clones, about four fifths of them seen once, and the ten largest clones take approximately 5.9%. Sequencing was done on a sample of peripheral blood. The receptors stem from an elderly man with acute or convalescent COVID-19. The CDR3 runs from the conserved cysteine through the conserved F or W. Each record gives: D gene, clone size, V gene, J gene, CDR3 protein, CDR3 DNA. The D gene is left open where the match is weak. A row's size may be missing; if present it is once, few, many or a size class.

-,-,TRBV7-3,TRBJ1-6,CASSLDSRQTNSPLHF,TGTGCCAGCAGCTTAGATTCTAGACAGACCAATTCACCCCTCCACTTT
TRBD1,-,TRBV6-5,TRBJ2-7,CASSTTGTGLYEQYF,TGTGCCAGCAGTACTACCGGGACAGGGTTATACGAGCAGTACTTC
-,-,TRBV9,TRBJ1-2,CASSVSTGQGGYTF,TGTGCCAGCAGCGTATCGACGGGTCAGGGTGGCTACACCTTC
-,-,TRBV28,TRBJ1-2,CASKGQFYGYTF,TGTGCCAGCAAAGGACAGTTCTATGGCTACACCTTC
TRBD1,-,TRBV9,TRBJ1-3,CASSPRQGTSGNTIYF,TGTGCCAGCAGCCCCCGACAGGGCACTTCTGGAAACACCATATATTTT
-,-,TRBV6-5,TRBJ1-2,CASRIGRGDYGYTF,TGTGCCAGCAGAATCGGGCGGGGCGACTATGGCTACACCTTC
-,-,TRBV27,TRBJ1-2,CASSLSPFPLGYTF,TGTGCCAGCAGTTTATCCCCCTTCCCTCTAGGCTACACCTTC
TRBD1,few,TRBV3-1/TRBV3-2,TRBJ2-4,CASSLGAGTGRGIQYF,TGTGCCAGCAGCTTGGGAGCAGGGACAGGGCGCGGCATTCAGTACTTC
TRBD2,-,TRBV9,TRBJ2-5,CASSARAGEEETQYF,TGTGCCAGCAGCGCGCGAGCGGGAGAAGAGGAGACCCAGTACTTC
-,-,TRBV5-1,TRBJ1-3,CASSFYGDTGNTIYF,TGCGCCAGCAGCTTCTATGGAGATACAGGAAACACCATATATTTT
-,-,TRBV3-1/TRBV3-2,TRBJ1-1,CASSLQGGTEAFF,TGTGCCAGCAGCCTACAGGGAGGGACTGAAGCTTTCTTT
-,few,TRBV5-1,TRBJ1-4,CASSLAWGEHEKLFF,TGCGCCAGCAGCTTGGCGTGGGGGGAACATGAAAAACTGTTTTTT
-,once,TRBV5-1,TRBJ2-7,CASSHQGYEQYF,TGCGCCAGCAGCCATCAGGGTTACGAGCAGTACTTC
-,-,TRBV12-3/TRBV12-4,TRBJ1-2,CASSRSGYGYTF,TGTGCCAGCAGTCGATCGGGGTATGGCTACACCTTC
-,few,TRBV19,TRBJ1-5,CASKPSGRGVYQPQHF,TGTGCCAGTAAACCCTCGGGCAGGGGCGTTTATCAGCCCCAGCATTTT
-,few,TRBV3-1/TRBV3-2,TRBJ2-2,CASSQNSGTGELFF,TGTGCCAGCAGCCAAAATTCGGGGACCGGGGAGCTGTTTTTT
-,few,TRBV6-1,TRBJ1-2,CASSDSGAYGYTF,TGTGCCAGCAGTGATTCAGGGGCCTATGGCTACACCTTC